This T cell receptor beta chain is from a study of cytomegalovirus exposure and HLA in healthy donors. About the research overall: From HLA-typed donors, an early data release held approximately 85 million unique TCRs. Genotyping showed around 80% of roughly 400 donors falling in the Caucasian-associated ancestry cluster.

The CDR3 contains 12 residues. Germline loops: CDR1 MGHDK, CDR2 SYGVNS. V lost 6 bases to trimming and J lost 12 bases, with 15 bases between them. This PCR relied on a set of 60 Vbeta primers and 13 Jbeta primers. The assay was immunoSEQ multiplex PCR, and TCRdb's table has in-frame clones only and misses some. The data show 140,000 to 150,000 clones, around 72% seen once. Study outcomes and limitations: Most TCR sequences showed up rarely, but some public TCRs showed up in many donors.

For this clone: Its antigen remains unknown.

The sequencing sample was made of PBMCs. The clonotype was recovered from a man aged 35 to 55 in good health and CMV-seronegative. The chain recombines TRBV25-1 with TRBJ2-1; D perhaps matches TRBD2 (6 bases). CDR3 bases: TGTGCCAGCAGGGAAGGGGACTTAAGGCAGTTCTTC. This sequence encodes CASREGDLRQFF.